The rows below give T cell receptor beta chains drawn from one sample of a study of monozygotic twins with inflammatory bowel disease. TCRdb reprocessed the 5' RACE reads, with one entry per CDR3 protein and no DNA. With approximately 150,000 distinct CDR3 sequences in the sample, the ten largest clones hold less than 2.5%. The material sequenced was blood. These receptors came from a human donor with ulcerative colitis or Crohn's disease, or a healthy co-twin of an affected twin (not recorded which). Both conserved end residues are part of each CDR3.

J | V | CDR3
TRBJ2-3 | TRBV12-3/TRBV12-4 | CASTRDTRADTQYF
TRBJ2-7 | TRBV20-1 | CSADDMHEQYF
TRBJ2-3 | TRBV7-8 | CASSYRLPLAITTQYF
TRBJ2-3 | TRBV7-2 | CASSLRTGTDTQYF
TRBJ2-4 | TRBV5-1 | CASSSSTSGRPKNIQYF
TRBJ1-1 | TRBV5-1 | CASSFGDREYNTEAFF
TRBJ2-2 | TRBV12-3/TRBV12-4 | CASRLGQGANTGELFF
TRBJ2-7 | TRBV20-1 | CSASLTGLYEQYF
TRBJ1-5 | TRBV19 | CAVRSGTNNQPQHF
TRBJ2-5 | TRBV29-1 | CSVWTGGLQETQYF
TRBJ1-5 | TRBV7-2 | CASSSDRVDETQHF
TRBJ1-1 | TRBV20-1 | CSANRGLPEAFF
TRBJ2-4 | TRBV5-1 | CASSSGTGGRAIQYF
TRBJ2-7 | TRBV7-8 | CASSFRLEGSDYEQYF
TRBJ2-6 | TRBV5-1 | CASSLSWIPPTSGGALGANVLTF
TRBJ2-2 | TRBV7-2 | CASSLALTHRHTGELFF
TRBJ2-3 | TRBV7-2 | CASSSSRAPSDTQYF
TRBJ2-1 | TRBV7-9 | CASSLGTAYGSYNEQFF
TRBJ2-7 | TRBV20-1 | CSAQPPQAGRLYEQYF
TRBJ1-1 | TRBV5-1 | CASSLGADMNTEAFF
TRBJ2-7 | TRBV6-1 | CASSARDRSYEQYF
TRBJ2-5 | TRBV5-1 | CASSFRALQETQYF
TRBJ2-1 | TRBV20-1 | CSAPRGQLSYNEQFF
TRBJ2-7 | TRBV7-9 | CASSPLRTSYEQYF
TRBJ1-1 | TRBV25-1 | CASRRQTGMNTEAFF
TRBJ2-1 | TRBV4-3 | CASSQGGTPEQFF
TRBJ2-1 | TRBV5-1 | CASSHTSGGRGEQFF
TRBJ1-1 | TRBV5-1 | CASSLVGQGQGGEAFF
TRBJ2-4 | TRBV10-3 | CAISDPARVAKNIQYF
TRBJ1-1 | TRBV7-2 | CASSSRDRLNTEAFF
TRBJ2-3 | TRBV5-1 | CASSPIPSGGAGTDTQYF
TRBJ2-7 | TRBV7-2 | CASSLKGGDAYEQYF
TRBJ1-4 | TRBV20-1 | CSAFTSGRTNEKLFF
TRBJ2-1 | TRBV27 | CASSSNLGGLYNEQFF
TRBJ2-3 | TRBV27 | CASSTYAGVSRTDTQYF
TRBJ2-2 | TRBV7-9 | CASSLIFGGTGELFF